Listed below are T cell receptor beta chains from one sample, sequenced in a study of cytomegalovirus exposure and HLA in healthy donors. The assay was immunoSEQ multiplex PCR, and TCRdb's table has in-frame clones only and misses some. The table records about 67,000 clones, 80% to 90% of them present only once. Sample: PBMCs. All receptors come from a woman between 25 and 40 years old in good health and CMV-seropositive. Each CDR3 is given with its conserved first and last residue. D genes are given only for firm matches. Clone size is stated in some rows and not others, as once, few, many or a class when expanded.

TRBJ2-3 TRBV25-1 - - CASSKLGTNTDTQYF TGTGCCAGCAGTAAACTCGGGACAAACACAGATACGCAGTATTTT
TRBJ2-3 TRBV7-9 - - CASSRYTDTQYF TGTGCCAGCAGCCGTTACACAGATACGCAGTATTTT
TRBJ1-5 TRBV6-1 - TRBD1 CASSARQGSSQPQHF TGTGCCAGCAGTGCAAGACAGGGATCTAGTCAGCCCCAGCATTTT
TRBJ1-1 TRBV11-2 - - CASSLGGGNTEAFF TGTGCCAGCAGCTTGGGGGGTGGAAACACTGAAGCTTTCTTT
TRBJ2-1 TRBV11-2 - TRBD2 CASSPRGSGSSYNEQFF TGTGCCAGCAGCCCCCGAGGAAGCGGGAGCTCCTACAATGAGCAGTTCTTC
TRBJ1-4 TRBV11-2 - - CASSLGGRREKLFF TGTGCCAGCAGCTTAGGGGGGCGGCGGGAAAAACTGTTTTTT
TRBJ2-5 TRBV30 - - CAWTPGGRNQETQYF TGTGCCTGGACCCCCGGGGGGCGGAACCAAGAGACCCAGTACTTC
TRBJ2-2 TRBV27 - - CASSFGGRELFF TGTGCCAGCAGTTTCGGCGGGAGGGAGCTGTTTTTT
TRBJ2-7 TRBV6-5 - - CASRYRQSYEQYF TGTGCCAGTAGGTACCGTCAGTCCTACGAGCAGTACTTC
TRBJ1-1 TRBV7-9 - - CASSSRGETEAFF TGTGCCAGCAGCTCCAGGGGTGAAACTGAAGCTTTCTTT
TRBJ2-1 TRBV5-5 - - CASSKSPDSASYNEQFF TGTGCCAGCAGCAAAAGCCCGGACTCGGCCTCCTACAATGAGCAGTTCTTC
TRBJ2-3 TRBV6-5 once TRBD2 CASSPGTSGGPTQYF TGTGCCAGCAGCCCCGGGACTAGCGGGGGACCTACGCAGTATTTT
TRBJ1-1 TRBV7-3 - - CASSTQGGTEAFF TGTGCCAGCAGCACCCAGGGCGGAACTGAAGCTTTCTTT
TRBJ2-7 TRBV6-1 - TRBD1 CASSEAGTGSHEQYF TGTGCCAGCAGTGAAGCCGGGACAGGGTCTCACGAGCAGTACTTC
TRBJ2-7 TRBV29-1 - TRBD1 CSVEGTGIHYEQYF TGCAGCGTTGAAGGGACAGGGATTCACTACGAGCAGTACTTC
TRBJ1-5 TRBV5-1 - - CASSLVVGRGVGYSNQPQHF TGCGCCAGCAGCTTGGTTGTCGGACGGGGTGTGGGATATAGCAATCAGCCCCAGCATTTT
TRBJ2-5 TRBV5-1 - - CASSTDSRQETQYF TGCGCCAGCAGCACGGACAGCCGACAAGAGACCCAGTACTTC
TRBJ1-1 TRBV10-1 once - CASSESIRGGNEAFF TGCGCCAGCAGTGAGTCGATACGGGGAGGTAACGAAGCTTTCTTT
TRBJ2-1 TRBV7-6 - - CAIGEAGSYNEQFF TGTGCCATCGGGGAAGCGGGTTCCTACAATGAGCAGTTCTTC
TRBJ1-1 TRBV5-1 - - CASSLAVGGAAEAFF TGCGCCAGCAGCTTGGCCGTAGGTGGGGCCGCTGAAGCTTTCTTT
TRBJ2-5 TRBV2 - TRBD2 CASIATGTSGETQYF TGTGCCAGCATTGCCACCGGGACTAGCGGGGAGACCCAGTACTTC
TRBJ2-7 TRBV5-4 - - CASSLGRGRDEQYF TGTGCCAGCAGCTTGGGCAGGGGACGGGACGAGCAGTACTTC
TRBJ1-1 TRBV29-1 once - CSVDRQNTEAFF TGCAGCGTTGACCGACAGAACACTGAAGCTTTCTTT
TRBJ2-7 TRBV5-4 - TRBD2 CASSLERERGEQYF TGTGCCAGCAGCTTGGAGCGGGAGAGGGGAGAGCAGTACTTC
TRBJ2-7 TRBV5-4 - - CASSLLRDSTYEQYF TGTGCCAGCAGCTTGTTGCGCGACAGCACCTACGAGCAGTACTTC
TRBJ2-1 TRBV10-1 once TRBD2 CASSGSVRGRAYNEQFF TGCGCCAGCAGTGGAAGTGTCCGCGGGAGGGCCTACAATGAGCAGTTCTTC
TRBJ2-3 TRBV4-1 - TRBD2 CASSAGLAGTDTQYF TGCGCCAGCAGCGCGGGACTAGCGGGCACAGATACGCAGTATTTT
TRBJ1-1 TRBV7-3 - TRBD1 CASSARTGANTEAFF TGTGCCAGCAGCGCCCGGACAGGGGCGAACACTGAAGCTTTCTTT
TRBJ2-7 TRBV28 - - CASRTTKPYEQYF TGTGCCAGCAGGACGACAAAGCCCTACGAGCAGTACTTC
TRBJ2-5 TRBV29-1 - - CSGLKSGFQETQYF TGCAGCGGACTAAAGAGCGGTTTTCAAGAGACCCAGTACTTC
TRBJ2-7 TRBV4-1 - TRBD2 CASSHQLAGAPYEQYF TGCGCCAGCAGCCATCAACTAGCGGGAGCTCCCTACGAGCAGTACTTC
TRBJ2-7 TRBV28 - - CASSLGEASYEQYF TGTGCCAGCAGTTTAGGGGAGGCCTCCTACGAGCAGTACTTC
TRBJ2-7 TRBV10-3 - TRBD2 CATSSRTSSSYEQYF TGTGCCACCTCGTCCCGGACTAGCTCAAGCTACGAGCAGTACTTC
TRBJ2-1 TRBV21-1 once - CANPRIADNEQFF TGTGCCAACCCCAGGATAGCGGACAATGAGCAGTTCTTC
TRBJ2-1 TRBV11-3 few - CASSLEYRDNNEQFF TGTGCCAGCAGCTTAGAATACCGGGACAACAATGAGCAGTTCTTC
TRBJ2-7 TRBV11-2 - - CASSLVGSSYEQYF TGTGCCAGCAGCTTAGTTGGCAGCTCCTACGAGCAGTACTTC
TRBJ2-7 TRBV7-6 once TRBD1 CASSQRTGSEQYF TGTGCCAGCAGCCAGAGGACAGGGTCTGAGCAGTACTTC
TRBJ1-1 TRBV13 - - CASSFSGGLTEAFF TGTGCCAGCAGCTTTAGCGGAGGCCTCACTGAAGCTTTCTTT
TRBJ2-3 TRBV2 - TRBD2 CASSETTTGTRITDTQYF TGTGCCAGCAGCGAGACCACGACCGGGACTAGAATCACAGATACGCAGTATTTT
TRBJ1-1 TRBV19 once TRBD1 CASETGTGGTRIEAFF TGTGCCAGCGAGACCGGGACAGGGGGAACCCGGATTGAAGCTTTCTTT
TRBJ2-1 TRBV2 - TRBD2 CASSPWEGRYNEQFF TGTGCCAGCAGTCCGTGGGAGGGCCGCTACAATGAGCAGTTCTTC
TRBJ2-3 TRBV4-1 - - CASSQVITQGVSDTQYF TGCGCCAGCAGCCAAGTTATAACTCAGGGTGTATCAGATACGCAGTATTTT
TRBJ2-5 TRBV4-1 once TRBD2 CASSQLEGSSGSEKTQYF TGCGCCAGCAGCCAGTTAGAGGGGAGTAGCGGGAGCGAGAAGACCCAGTACTTC
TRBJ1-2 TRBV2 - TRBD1 CASSSGQGRGYGYTF TGTGCCAGCAGCTCCGGACAGGGGAGAGGATATGGCTACACCTTC
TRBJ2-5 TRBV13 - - CASSLGGSLDQETQYF TGTGCCAGCAGCTTAGGCGGTTCTTTGGACCAAGAGACCCAGTACTTC